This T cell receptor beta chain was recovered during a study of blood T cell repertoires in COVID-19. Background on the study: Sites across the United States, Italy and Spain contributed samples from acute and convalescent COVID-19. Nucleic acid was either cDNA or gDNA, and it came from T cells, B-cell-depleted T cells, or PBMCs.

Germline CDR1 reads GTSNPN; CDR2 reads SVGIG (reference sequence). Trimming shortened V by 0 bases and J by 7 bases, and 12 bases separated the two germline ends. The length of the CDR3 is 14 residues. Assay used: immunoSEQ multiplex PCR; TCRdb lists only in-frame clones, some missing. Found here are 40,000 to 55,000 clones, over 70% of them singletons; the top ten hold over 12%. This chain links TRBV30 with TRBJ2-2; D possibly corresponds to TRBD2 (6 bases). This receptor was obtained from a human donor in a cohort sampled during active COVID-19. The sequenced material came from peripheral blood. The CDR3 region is CAWSVSAEGGELFF. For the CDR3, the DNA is TGTGCCTGGAGTGTATCGGCGGAGGGCGGGGAGCTGTTTTTT.